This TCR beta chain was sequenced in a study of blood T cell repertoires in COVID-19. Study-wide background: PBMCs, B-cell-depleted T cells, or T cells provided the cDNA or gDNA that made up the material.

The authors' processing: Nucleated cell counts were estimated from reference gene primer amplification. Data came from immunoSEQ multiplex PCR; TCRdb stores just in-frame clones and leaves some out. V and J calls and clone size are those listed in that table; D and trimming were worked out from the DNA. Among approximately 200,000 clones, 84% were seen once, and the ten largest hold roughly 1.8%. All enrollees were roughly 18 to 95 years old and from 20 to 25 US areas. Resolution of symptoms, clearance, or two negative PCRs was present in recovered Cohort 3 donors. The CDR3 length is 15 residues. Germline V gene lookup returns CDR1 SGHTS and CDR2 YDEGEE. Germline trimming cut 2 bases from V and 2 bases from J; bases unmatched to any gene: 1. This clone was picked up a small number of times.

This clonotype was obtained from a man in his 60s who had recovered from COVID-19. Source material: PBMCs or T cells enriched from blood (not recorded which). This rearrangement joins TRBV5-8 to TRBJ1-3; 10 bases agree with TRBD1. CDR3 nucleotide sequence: TGTGCCAGCAGCTTAGGGACAGGGGCTGGAAACACCATATATTTT. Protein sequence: CASSLGTGAGNTIYF.